The 21 T cell receptor beta chains below all came from one sample that was sequenced in a study of blood T cells in healthy people across ages. A sample-barcoded 5' primer and a J-beta primer mix were used in a second PCR of about 7 to 12 cycles. Each CDR3 protein gets one entry after TCRdb re-called the 5' RACE reads with MiXCR. The sample has 1.2 million to 1.5 million distinct CDR3 sequences; around 59% are singletons. The sequenced sample consisted of blood. The receptors were gathered from a young man in good health.

In the case of this clonotype: An end of the junction differs from the germline gene, which may be a read error. V gene TRBV5-8 combines with J gene TRBJ2-1; TRBD1 matches 7 bases. Germline assignment: CDR1 SGHTS and CDR2 YDEGEE. The CDR3 runs to 15 residues. CDR3: CASSLRGRGYNVQFF. In DNA, the CDR3 is TGTGCCAGCAGCTTGAGGGGGCGCGGGTACAATGTGCAGTTCTTC.

The J gene is TRBJ2-3, the V gene TRBV20-1, with TRBD2 matching 10 bases. CDR1 and CDR2 from the germline V gene are DFQATT and SNEGSKA (reference sequence). This CDR3 comprises 17 residues. Germline trimming cut 6 bases from V and 4 bases from J; bases unmatched to any gene: 16. CDR3 sequence reads: CSASPNRLAGVSDTQYF. The CDR3 DNA sequence: TGCAGTGCCAGCCCCAATAGACTAGCGGGTGTTTCAGATACGCAGTATTTT.

This clonotype was picked up one time. This chain uses TRBV12-3 or TRBV12-4 with TRBJ2-3, with 12 bases fitting TRBD2. There are 15 residues in the CDR3. The V and J ends lost 5 bases and 2 bases, in that order; junction bases with no gene match: 2. CDR3 bases: TGTGCCAGCAGTCGACTAGCGGGGGACACAGATACGCAGTATTTT. Residues: CASSRLAGDTDTQYF.

This clonotype was picked up a small number of times. The rearrangement uses TRBV13 and TRBJ2-3; no firm D call. Germline lookup yields CDR1 PRHDT and CDR2 FYEKMQ (reference sequence). Trimming stripped 4 bases from V and 6 bases from J, with 20 bases between. This CDR3 is built from 16 residues. The DNA of the CDR3 is TGTGCCAGCAGCTCCCAGAGGATGGCGCATCAGGATACGCAGTATTTT. Residues: CASSSQRMAHQDTQYF. The variable domain in full, with the rest retrieved from reference TRBV13 and TRBJ2-3, is AAGVIQSPRHLIKEKRETATLKCYPIPRHDTVYWYQQGPGQDPQFLISFYEKMQSDKGSIPDRFSAQQFSDYHSELNMSSLELGDSALYFCASSSQRMAHQDTQYFGPGTRLTVL.

The chain recombines TRBV5-1 with TRBJ2-7, with TRBD2 matching 7 bases. This CDR3 comprises 14 residues. The germline CDR1 and CDR2 sequences are SGHRS and YFSETQ. V trimming: 3 bases; J trimming: 2 bases; junction bases outside the gene matches: 5. CDR3 amino acids: CASSSGRSPYEQYF. CDR3 nucleotide sequence: TGCGCCAGCAGCTCCGGGAGGTCCCCCTACGAGCAGTACTTC.

The chain is built from TRBV18 and TRBJ1-5; D is undetermined. CDR1 and CDR2 from the germline V gene are KGHSH and LQKENI. V was trimmed by 2 bases and J by 3 bases, leaving 5 bases between them. CDR3 size: 13 residues. The CDR3 DNA reads as TGTGCCAGCTCACCATCGGACAATCAGCCCCAGCATTTT. This encodes CASSPSDNQPQHF.

This chain joins TRBV20-1 and TRBJ2-7; D possibly corresponds to TRBD1 (7 bases). In germline, CDR1 is DFQATT, CDR2 SNEGSKA (reference sequence). V gave up 1 base and J gave up 6 bases, with 25 bases separating them. The CDR3 sequence is 17 residues long. The CDR3, as DNA: TGCAGTGCTAGAGGACTAGGGACAGCAGGCCTACTCACCGAGCAGTACTTC. Translated, it gives CSARGLGTAGLLTEQYF.

The chain recombines TRBV14 with TRBJ2-3; D gene uncertain. The length of the CDR3 is 17 residues. V was shortened by 0 bases and J by 0 bases, with 13 bases between the two germline ends. Germline loops: CDR1 SGHDN, CDR2 FVKESK. This CDR3 reads CASSQDLEAVSTDTQYF. The CDR3 coding sequence is TGTGCCAGCAGCCAAGACCTTGAGGCAGTTAGCACAGATACGCAGTATTTT. The full variable domain, with the rest looked up from reference TRBV14 and TRBJ2-3, is EAGVTQFPSHSVIEKGQTVTLRCDPISGHDNLYWYRRVMGKEIKFLLHFVKESKQDESGMPNNRFLAERTGGTYSTLKVQPAELEDSGVYFCASSQDLEAVSTDTQYFGPGTRLTVL.

The CDR3 is CASSSVGAGYTF. Here the CDR3 DNA reads TGCGCCAGCAGCTCAGTGGGGGCCGGCTACACCTTC. The rearrangement uses TRBV5-1 and TRBJ1-2; tentatively, D is TRBD1 (6 bases). The CDR3 is 12 amino acids. Germline CDR1 reads SGHRS; CDR2 reads YFSETQ. V was clipped by 3 bases and J by 8 bases, with 11 bases between them. The whole variable domain, remainder taken from reference TRBV5-1 and TRBJ1-2, is KAGVTQTPRYLIKTRGQQVTLSCSPISGHRSVSWYQQTPGQGLQFLFEYFSETQRNKGNFPGRFSGRQFSNSRSEMNVSTLELGDSALYLCASSSVGAGYTFGSGTRLTVV.

This clonotype was seen more than once but under ten times. The J gene is TRBJ2-5, the V gene TRBV12-5, with D perhaps TRBD1 (6 bases). V lost 6 bases, J lost 2 bases, and 10 bases lay in between. The CDR3 covers 13 residues. The germline CDR1 and CDR2 sequences are LGHNT and FRNRAP. The CDR3 reads CASGRGQQETQYF. The CDR3, as DNA: TGTGCTAGTGGAAGAGGACAGCAAGAGACCCAGTACTTC.

The genes are TRBV12-3 or TRBV12-4 and TRBJ1-2; no clear D. The V end lost 2 bases, the J end lost 8 bases, and 6 bases lay between the germline ends. The CDR3 is 11 residues long. CDR3 sequence (DNA): TGTGCCAGCAGTTTAAACATCGGCTACACCTTC. Residues: CASSLNIGYTF.

The chain has TRBV6-1 and TRBJ2-1, with 8 nucleotides matching TRBD1. Germline CDR1 reads MNHNS; CDR2 reads SASEGT. V was pared by 7 bases and J by 2 bases, with 10 bases of the junction left unmatched. The CDR3 sequence is 16 residues long. The chain's CDR3 is CASTMTGAYPYNEQFF. The CDR3, as DNA: TGTGCCAGCACCATGACAGGGGCCTACCCCTACAATGAGCAGTTCTTC.

The chain joins TRBV20-1 to TRBJ1-2; no reliable D call. The V gene lost 6 bases and the J gene lost 6 bases, with 20 bases spanning the gap. Germline-derived CDR1 and CDR2 are DFQATT and SNEGSKA (reference sequence). This CDR3 region has 14 residues. CDR3 protein: CSALAYEGQNGYTF. CDR3 bases: TGCAGTGCCTTGGCCTATGAGGGTCAGAATGGCTACACCTTC.

This sequence joins TRBV20-1 and TRBJ2-1, with D hard to call. This CDR3 has 11 amino acids. The V end was cut by 7 bases, the J end by 4 bases, with 8 bases between. Germline lookup yields CDR1 DFQATT and CDR2 SNEGSKA (reference sequence). The CDR3 region has the DNA TGCAGTGAGGGTTCGTACAATGAGCAGTTCTTC. It codes for CSEGSYNEQFF.

V gene TRBV6-5 combines with J gene TRBJ1-5, with 7 bases that match TRBD1. The CDR3 length is 16 residues. V gave up 5 bases and J gave up 0 bases; unmatched junction bases: 7. The V gene's germline CDR1 is MNHEY and CDR2 SVGAGI. CDR3 amino acids: CASSPSGGYSNQPQHF. The DNA for the CDR3 is TGTGCCAGCAGTCCCTCAGGGGGGTATAGCAATCAGCCCCAGCATTTT.

The chain is built from TRBV7-2 and TRBJ1-1; D is unclear. CDR1 SGHTA and CDR2 FQGNSA come from the germline V gene. Trimming removed 5 bases from V and 2 bases from J, with 15 bases in between. The CDR3 contains 15 residues. The CDR3 spells CASSPGRAVNTEAFF. The CDR3 bases are TGTGCCAGCAGCCCCGGGAGGGCCGTCAACACTGAAGCTTTCTTT.

This sequence joins TRBV4-2 and TRBJ2-5; possibly TRBD1 or TRBD2 for D (6 bases each). The CDR3 has 16 amino acids. Germline V CDR1 and CDR2: LGHNA, YNFKEQ. V was pared by 3 bases and J by 3 bases, with 17 bases between. The CDR3: CASSQAGTGDKETQYF. As DNA, the CDR3 is TGTGCCAGCAGCCAGGCCGGGACTGGGGACAAAGAGACCCAGTACTTC.

This clonotype has only a few counts. The J gene is TRBJ2-5, the V gene TRBV28; 10 positions match TRBD2. Gene TRBJ2-7 matches the end of the DNA better, so the J call may be wrong. The CDR3 totals 15 residues. CDR1 is MDHEN, CDR2 SYDVKM, per germline. CDR3 residues: CASSFKREGPYEQYF. CDR3 sequence (DNA): TGTGCCAGCAGTTTCAAGCGGGAGGGTCCCTACGAGCAGTACTTC.

The chain uses TRBV6-5 and TRBJ1-6; D remains ambiguous. Germline assignment: CDR1 MNHEY and CDR2 SVGAGI. V lost 4 bases and J lost 0, with 16 bases in between. CDR3 length equals 18 residues. CDR3 coding DNA: TGTGCCAGCAGTTGGGCGCCGGGGAAGAGCTCCTATAATTCACCCCTCCACTTT. This sequence encodes CASSWAPGKSSYNSPLHF.

This clonotype has a handful of counts. The chain joins TRBV29-1 to TRBJ2-7; D ambiguous. The CDR3 has 11 residues. Per the germline V gene, CDR1 is SQVTM and CDR2 is ANQGSEA. V lost 6 bases and J lost 5, with 11 bases in between. CDR3 nucleotide sequence: TGCAGCGTGGCCAGCGCCCACGAGCAGTACTTC. It translates to CSVASAHEQYF.

The chain couples TRBV2 to TRBJ2-1; TRBD2 matches at 7 bases. Germline V gene sequence: CDR1 SNHLY, CDR2 FYNNEI. The CDR3 contains 13 residues. V lost 6 bases and J lost 8; bases outside the gene matches: 7. The DNA of the CDR3 is TGTGCCAGCAGAGAACTAGCGTTGGATGAGCAGTTCTTC. Its protein is CASRELALDEQFF.